The T cell receptor (beta chain) under discussion was sequenced for a study of tumor-infiltrating lymphocytes in primary liver carcinoma. About this clonotype itself: The junction departs from the called germline gene at one end, perhaps through a read error.

With a constant-region primer, TCR beta cDNA was made from roughly 500 ng of total RNA. Modified slightly, ARM-PCR produced TCR beta libraries over three nested multiplex PCR rounds. Two initial PCR rounds of around 10 cycles each paired TRBV1-TRBV30 forward primers with a C-beta reverse primer. TCRdb re-analysed the multiplex PCR reads in MiXCR, keeping a single row per CDR3 protein. This table holds 150,000 to 200,000 distinct CDR3 sequences, roughly 80% found once. CDR1 ENHRY and CDR2 SYGVKD come from the germline V gene. The CDR3 length is 12 residues. Between roughly 17 and 31 mg of unsorted bulk tissue served as the source from which RNA and DNA were co-extracted.

This rearrangement joins TRBV10-3 to TRBJ1-1; tentatively, D is TRBD1 (5 bases). The sequenced sample consisted of tumor tissue from primary liver carcinoma. This TCR was recovered from a man aged 35 to 55 with primary liver carcinoma and hepatitis B virus infection. The CDR3 loop reads CASRDWETESFF. CDR3 DNA: TGTGCCAGCCGGGACTGGGAGACTGAATCTTTCTTC.